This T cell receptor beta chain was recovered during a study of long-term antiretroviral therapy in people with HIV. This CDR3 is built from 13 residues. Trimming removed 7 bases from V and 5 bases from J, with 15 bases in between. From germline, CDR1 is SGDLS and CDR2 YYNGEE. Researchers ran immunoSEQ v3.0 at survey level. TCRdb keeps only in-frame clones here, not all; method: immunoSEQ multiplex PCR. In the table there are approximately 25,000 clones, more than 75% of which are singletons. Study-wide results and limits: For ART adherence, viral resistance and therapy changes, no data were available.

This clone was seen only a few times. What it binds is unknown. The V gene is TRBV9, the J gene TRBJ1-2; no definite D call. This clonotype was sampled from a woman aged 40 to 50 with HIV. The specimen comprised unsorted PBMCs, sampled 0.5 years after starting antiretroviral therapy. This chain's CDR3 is CASARTTAYGYTF. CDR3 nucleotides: TGTGCCAGCGCCCGAACAACTGCTTATGGCTACACCTTC.